The 25 T cell receptor beta chains below all came from one sample that was sequenced in a study of blood T cell repertoires in COVID-19. Profiled with immunoSEQ multiplex PCR; TCRdb holds only in-frame clones, not every one. Among under 250,000 clones listed, around 86% were seen once. The sequencing sample was made of peripheral blood. The receptors were sampled from a young man who had recovered from COVID-19.

This clone was recorded only once. The V call is TRBV9, the J call TRBJ2-3; a weak D match, TRBD1 (5 bases). The CDR3 consists of 14 residues. Germline loops: CDR1 SGDLS, CDR2 YYNGEE. The V gene lost 0 bases and the J gene lost 5 bases, with 10 bases spanning the gap. Written as DNA, the CDR3 is TGTGCCAGCAGCGTAGTGGGGCGCGGAGATACGCAGTATTTT. Amino acid sequence: CASSVVGRGDTQYF.

The chain couples TRBV28 to TRBJ1-2; D unclear. CDR3 length: 14 amino acids. V shed 5 bases and J shed 5 bases, with 15 bases lying between them. Germline V CDR1 and CDR2: MDHEN, SYDVKM. CDR3 DNA sequence: TGTGCCAGCAGTGACACGACCGGATGGTATGGCTACACCTTC. Protein product: CASSDTTGWYGYTF.

This rearrangement joins TRBV6-5 to TRBJ2-1; 9 bases fit TRBD1. J lost 5 bases, V lost 7 bases, and 9 bases had no gene match. Germline assignment: CDR1 MNHEY and CDR2 SVGAGI. The CDR3 consists of 15 residues. The CDR3 DNA is TGTGCCAGCAAAAGCCGGGACAGGGTCCACAATGAGCAGTTCTTC. Translation gives CASKSRDRVHNEQFF.

As DNA, the CDR3 is TGTGCCAGCAGCCTACGAACTTTAATAGCGGGGGGCTCGTCAGGGACCGGGGAGCTGTTTTTT. Its protein product is CASSLRTLIAGGSSGTGELFF. The chain uses TRBV6-6 and TRBJ2-2; 10 bases match TRBD2. V lost 6 bases, J lost 5 bases, and 24 bases stayed unmatched. CDR1 is MNHNY, CDR2 SVGAGI, per germline (reference sequence). CDR3 length: 21 amino acids.

The V gene is TRBV4-2, the J gene TRBJ2-2, with no clear D. Looked up from germline, CDR1 is LGHNA and CDR2 is YNFKEQ. CDR3 length: 11 residues. V lost 6 bases to trimming and J lost 4 bases, with 3 bases between them. The CDR3 loop is CASSRTGELFF. The DNA of the CDR3 is TGTGCCAGCAGTCGCACCGGGGAGCTGTTTTTT.

V is TRBV19 and J is TRBJ1-5, with D tentatively TRBD1 (5 bases). In germline, CDR1 is LNHDA, CDR2 SQIVND (reference sequence). The CDR3 is made up of 12 amino acids. Trimming took 8 bases from V and 2 from J, leaving 7 bases between them. CDR3 in amino acids: CASRGGNQPQHF. The CDR3 DNA sequence: TGTGCCAGTCGGGGGGGCAATCAGCCCCAGCATTTT. The full variable domain, completed using reference TRBV19 and TRBJ1-5, is DGGITQSPKYLFRKEGQNVTLSCEQNLNHDAMYWYRQDPGQGLRLIYYSQIVNDFQKGDIAEGYSVSREKKESFPLTVTSAQKNPTAFYLCASRGGNQPQHFGDGTRLSIL.

The V call is TRBV19, the J call TRBJ1-2; 8 bases map to TRBD1. The V gene's germline CDR1 is LNHDA and CDR2 SQIVND (reference sequence). V shed 5 bases and J 3 bases; nucleotides not matched to a gene: 2. This CDR3 contains 13 residues. The CDR3 DNA follows: TGTGCCAGTAGTGTGACAGGGGACTATGGCTACACCTTC. Protein sequence: CASSVTGDYGYTF.

The V gene is TRBV10-3, the J gene TRBJ2-7, with 7 bases fitting TRBD1. V lost 0 bases to trimming and J lost 2 bases; unmatched junction nucleotides: 10. The CDR3 is 17 amino acids. Germline-derived CDR1 and CDR2 are ENHRY and SYGVKD. CDR3 sequence: CAISESPTGLYAYEQYF. CDR3 DNA: TGTGCCATCAGTGAGTCCCCGACAGGGCTCTACGCCTACGAGCAGTACTTC.

The V gene is TRBV5-1, the J gene TRBJ1-1; a possible D gene is TRBD1 (6 bases). Trimming took 4 bases from V and 6 from J, leaving 19 bases between them. CDR3 length: 15 amino acids. From germline, CDR1 is SGHRS and CDR2 YFSETQ. Here the CDR3 reads CASSADGTPPPEAFF. CDR3 coding DNA: TGCGCCAGCAGCGCCGATGGGACACCCCCACCTGAAGCTTTCTTT.

V and J are TRBV14 and TRBJ2-1, with TRBD2 matching over 8 bases. In germline, CDR1 is SGHDN, CDR2 FVKESK. Trimming took 4 bases from V and 7 from J; bases not matched to a gene: 6. The CDR3 runs 14 residues. CDR3 residues: CASSLGGAGNEQFF. CDR3 nucleotides: TGTGCCAGCAGCCTCGGGGGGGCTGGAAATGAGCAGTTCTTC.

The CDR3: CASSLGQGSTDTQYF. The CDR3 bases are TGTGCCAGCAGCCTGGGACAGGGGAGCACAGATACGCAGTATTTT. The rearrangement uses TRBV7-2 and TRBJ2-3; 10 nucleotides agree with TRBD1. V was clipped by 5 bases and J by 0 bases; unmatched bases: 2. CDR3 size: 15 residues. The V gene's germline CDR1 is SGHTA and CDR2 FQGNSA.

V gene TRBV6-1 combines with J gene TRBJ1-5; 10 nucleotides line up with TRBD1. Germline CDR1 is MNHNS and CDR2 is SASEGT. CDR3 length: 17 residues. Trimming removed 6 bases from V and 6 bases from J; junction bases left unmatched: 14. Here the CDR3 DNA reads TGTGCCAGCAGAGAAACCGGGACAGGGGTTGGTGCTCAGCCCCAGCATTTT. Translated, it gives CASRETGTGVGAQPQHF.

The chain's CDR3 is CASSPTGSFLSGANVLTF. Written as DNA, the CDR3 is TGCGCCAGCAGCCCTACAGGGAGCTTTCTATCTGGGGCCAACGTCCTGACTTTC. The chain uses TRBV5-1 and TRBJ2-6, with D maybe TRBD1 (6 bases). The CDR3 totals 18 residues. V lost 4 bases and J lost 1, with 18 bases in between. Germline V CDR1 and CDR2: SGHRS, YFSETQ.

This clone has a handful of counts. The chain has TRBV7-8 and TRBJ2-7; 9 positions agree with TRBD2. This CDR3 has 13 residues. Germline V gene lookup returns CDR1 SGHVS and CDR2 FQNEAQ. J was trimmed by 3 bases and V by 5 bases; bases with no gene match: 2. The CDR3 DNA reads as TGTGCCAGCAGCCGCGGGGGGGACTACGAGCAGTACGTC. It translates to CASSRGGDYEQYV.

V and J are TRBV5-4 and TRBJ2-7, with D unclear. The V gene lost 4 bases and the J gene lost 7 bases, with 9 bases spanning the gap. Germline CDR1 and CDR2: SGHNT and YYREEE (reference sequence). The length of the CDR3 is 11 residues. Here the CDR3 reads CASSGGGEQYF. The CDR3 DNA sequence: TGTGCCAGCAGCGGCGGCGGTGAGCAGTACTTC.

The chain carries TRBV14 and TRBJ2-2; 8 positions match TRBD2. Germline CDR1 is SGHDN and CDR2 is FVKESK. After removal of 5 bases from V and 4 bases from J, the junction contained 3 bases not matched to a gene. The CDR3 is made up of 14 amino acids. The CDR3 DNA reads as TGTGCCAGCAGCATCCGGGGGGGCACCGGGGAGCTGTTTTTT. Its protein is CASSIRGGTGELFF.

The chain links TRBV7-7 to TRBJ2-5; weak D call: TRBD2 (5 bases). The CDR3 sequence is 12 residues long. Germline V gives CDR1 SSHAT, CDR2 FNYEAQ (reference sequence). The V gene lost 5 bases and the J gene lost 5 bases, with 9 bases spanning the gap. CDR3 sequence (DNA): TGTGCCAGCAGCATAACGGGGGAGACCCAGTACTTC. Translating gives CASSITGETQYF.

This clone was seen just once. The rearrangement joins TRBV12-3 or TRBV12-4 to TRBJ2-7, with a weak D call TRBD1 (6 bases). V was pared by 6 bases and J by 2 bases, with 11 bases between. The CDR3 is made up of 13 amino acids. CDR3 residues: CASRPGTTYEQYF. CDR3 DNA: TGTGCCAGCAGACCCGGGACAACCTACGAGCAGTACTTC.

The chain links TRBV29-1 to TRBJ2-5; tentatively, D is TRBD2 (6 bases). Deletions cut 3 bases from V and 5 bases from J, with 19 bases between. The germline gives CDR1 SQVTM, CDR2 ANQGSEA. This CDR3 region has 15 residues. As DNA, the CDR3 is TGCAGCGTTGAGCGGGTTCGGCAGGAGGGCGAGACCCAGTACTTC. It specifies CSVERVRQEGETQYF.

By frequency in the sample, this clone is medium-sized. The J gene is TRBJ2-3, the V gene TRBV29-1; D is possibly TRBD1 (6 bases). The CDR3 runs to 12 residues. The germline V gene has CDR1 SQVTM and CDR2 ANQGSEA. The V end lost 7 bases, the J end lost 1 base, and 9 bases lay between the germline ends. CDR3 in DNA: TGCAGCGGCAGGGGCGGCACAGATACGCAGTATTTT. Translation gives CSGRGGTDTQYF.

This clone was observed once. V and J are TRBV28 and TRBJ1-2; D unclear. Germline CDR1 reads MDHEN; CDR2 reads SYDVKM. This CDR3 comprises 14 residues. Trimming removed 6 bases at V and 4 bases at J, with 15 bases between. CDR3: CASRTPDRGYGYTF. CDR3 DNA sequence: TGTGCCAGCAGGACCCCAGATCGAGGCTATGGCTACACCTTC.

The V call is TRBV10-2, the J call TRBJ1-5; maybe TRBD1 (5 bases). Germline values: CDR1 WSHSY, CDR2 SAAADI. Trimming shortened V by 6 bases and J by 3 bases, and 9 bases separated the two germline ends. The CDR3 extends over 13 amino acids. The CDR3 sequence: CASSRQHNQPQHF. CDR3 coding DNA: TGCGCCAGCAGCAGACAGCACAATCAGCCCCAGCATTTT.

This chain links TRBV7-9 with TRBJ2-5, with 7 bases fitting TRBD2. Trimming cost V 9 bases and J 5 bases; bases outside gene matches: 12. The CDR3 loop spans 14 amino acids. Per germline, CDR1 SEHNR and CDR2 FQNEAQ (reference sequence). The CDR3 here is CASGLGQISETQYF. The DNA of the CDR3 is TGTGCCAGTGGACTAGGGCAGATATCGGAGACCCAGTACTTC.

This rearrangement joins TRBV12-3 or TRBV12-4 to TRBJ1-4, with D tentatively TRBD1 (5 bases). CDR3 length: 13 residues. The V end was cut by 3 bases, the J end by 7 bases, with 9 bases between. CDR3 loop: CASSFGGGEKLFF. As DNA, the CDR3 is TGTGCCAGCAGTTTCGGGGGAGGTGAAAAACTGTTTTTT.

For the CDR3, the DNA is TGTGCCAGCAGTGTCGCGAAAGGGACAGGGGACGAAAAACTGTTTTTT. This encodes CASSVAKGTGDEKLFF. This chain links TRBV6-1 with TRBJ1-4; TRBD1 aligns across 10 bases. CDR3 length: 16 amino acids. Trimming took 4 bases from V and 8 from J; bases not matched to a gene: 10. CDR1 MNHNS and CDR2 SASEGT come from the germline V gene.